The clone carrying this T cell receptor (beta chain) was counted many times. With 9 bases removed from V and 4 bases from J, the gap between germline ends came to 15 bases. The CDR3 is 13 residues long. This sample is drawn from a study of identical twins. TCRdb reprocessed the 5' RACE reads via MiXCR and lists one record per CDR3 protein. Of 200,000 to 250,000 distinct CDR3 sequences in the sample, 5.5% to 7.5% were seen once. All donors comprised healthy Caucasians. These data also formed part of another study, on T cells expressing NK-cell markers. That work contributes: The study sequenced eight donors, seven HCMV-seropositive and one seronegative.

The sample taken for sequencing was CD8+ T cells sorted from blood. The rearrangement links TRBV12-3 or TRBV12-4 to TRBJ1-2, with no clear D. This clonotype originated in a woman between 18 and 29 years old in good health. The CDR3 reads CASDEGGGYGYTF. The CDR3 bases are TGTGCCAGTGACGAGGGAGGAGGCTATGGCTACACCTTC.